What follows is one T cell receptor (beta chain) and its context. What it binds is not known. This specimen comes from a study of blood T cells in healthy people across ages. Regarding the study as a whole: The donors' CMV status was not determined, possibly confounding changes in expanded clonotypes.

Sample-barcoded 5' priming and a J-beta primer mix drove a second PCR of roughly 6 to 12 cycles. One entry per CDR3 protein results from TCRdb running MiXCR on the 5' RACE reads. The sample consists of over 600,000 distinct CDR3 sequences, approximately 60% of them appearing once. The CDR3 sequence is 14 residues long. The V and J ends lost 6 bases and 4 bases, in that order; junction bases with no gene match: 4. Germline CDR1 is LGHDT and CDR2 is YNNKEL (reference sequence). Researchers report isolating at least 6 million PBMCs per sample. The chain has TRBV3-1 and TRBJ2-1; 9 bases agree with TRBD2. The source of this sequence is a man in his forties in good health. Source material: blood. CDR3 sequence reads: CASRLAGFYNEQFF. The DNA of the CDR3 is TGTGCCAGCAGGCTAGCGGGGTTTTACAATGAGCAGTTCTTC.